This is a list of T cell receptor beta chains from one sample in a study of blood T cells in healthy people across ages. TCRdb fed the 5' RACE reads into MiXCR, producing one record per CDR3 protein. The repertoire includes about 1.1 million distinct CDR3 sequences, 30% to 40% of them detected once, and roughly 14% sits in the top ten. Sequencing input: blood. These TCRs come from a man between 18 and 29 years old in good health. CDR3s include the opening cysteine and the closing phenylalanine or tryptophan.

v_call	cdr3_aa
TRBV7-2	CASSLDLSHGYTF
TRBV24-1	CATHDRRSTDTQYF
TRBV7-2	CASSLALGGTDTQYF
TRBV4-2	CASSQDLTRVDEQFF
TRBV4-1	CASSPGGGFSGANVLTF
TRBV6-5	CASSYSLGIMDEQYF
TRBV5-5	CASSLDRAARYGYTF
TRBV11-1	CASSTGGADTEAFF
TRBV6-6	CASSYRDSTYNEQFF
TRBV30	CAWSKQGAHGYTF
TRBV6-6	CASSRTKEGTDTQYF
TRBV7-2	CASSSSVADTQYF
TRBV12-3/TRBV12-4	CASSGSRQYF
TRBV9	CASSPRAYNEQFF
TRBV7-6	CASSLAEGRHSTDTQYF
TRBV7-2	CASSLVPEWNNKQFF
TRBV10-3	CAISESPGQRANYGHTF
TRBV20-1	CSASLFMGLGYGYTF
TRBV20-1	CSARQLAKNIQYF
TRBV9	CASSVGEGLGRSYNEQFF
TRBV5-1	CASSPRTSGGGPDTQYF
TRBV6-2/TRBV6-3	CASTQGRGRSYEQYF
TRBV28	CASTTSGAAQYF
TRBV7-2	CASSLIAGQFLSNQPQHF
TRBV7-2	CASSWRGQKLTEAFF
TRBV25-1	CASTRGGRYEQYF
TRBV10-3	CAIRTGMLHGELFF
TRBV7-2	CASGPMQGVNEQFF
TRBV7-3	CASSLIGMGGTDTQYF
TRBV5-1	CASSRSTQGSTDTQYF
TRBV10-3	CAISDLRDSSNEKLFF
TRBV6-2/TRBV6-3	CASSAGLGGYTF
TRBV6-6	CASSDSREGGYTF
TRBV7-6	CASSPFRGRSYNEQFF
TRBV7-2	CASSPTAQTNEKLFF
TRBV7-6	CASMGDADTQYF
TRBV6-2/TRBV6-3	CASSYESGLADPDTQYF
TRBV5-6	CASSSRDRFNQPQHF
TRBV10-3	CAIRDTSGPTDTQYF
TRBV27	CASSLYWGRNTEAFF
TRBV5-5	CASSLGDRTTDTQYF
TRBV12-3/TRBV12-4	CVSTSGTGFRTDTQYF
TRBV6-2/TRBV6-3	CASGDRANSTDTQYF
TRBV30	CAWSVPASNYGYTF